The next 28 T cell receptor beta chains were all read from a single sample in a study of shared clonotypes between healthy human individuals. Profiling relied on immunoSEQ multiplex PCR, and the TCRdb table lists in-frame clones only, not all of them. The sample has approximately 2.3 million clones, approximately 93% seen once; the top ten hold 0.3% to 0.4%. The material sequenced was naive CD4+ T cells from PBMCs. Subset indicated: CD45RA+ positively selected. The receptor set was obtained from a man aged 18 to 29 in good health. Some clones in this sample may be carry-over from other donors' samples.

In its sample, this clone was seen once. V gene TRBV6-6 combines with J gene TRBJ2-7; no firm D call. Germline CDR1 MNHNY, CDR2 SVGAGI (reference sequence). The CDR3 is 13 residues long. Trimming removed 4 bases at V and 6 bases at J, with 13 bases between. The CDR3 DNA follows: TGTGCCAGCAGTTCCATCATGAATAGCGAGCAGTACTTC. It encodes CASSSIMNSEQYF.

The gene calls are TRBV18 and TRBJ2-1, with a tentative D call TRBD2 (7 bases). V dropped 3 bases and J dropped 12 bases, with 24 bases sitting between them. Looked up from germline, CDR1 is KGHSH and CDR2 is LQKENI. The CDR3 spans 16 residues. The CDR3 protein is CASSPPRLGGGPGQFF. In nucleotides, the CDR3 is TGTGCCAGCTCACCTCCCCGACTGGGCGGGGGCCCAGGGCAGTTCTTC.

The V call is TRBV7-8, the J call TRBJ2-3, with 10 bases matching TRBD2. Germline V gene data show CDR1 as SGHVS and CDR2 as FQNEAQ. This CDR3 has 20 amino acids. Unmatched junction bases numbered 19, after V lost 4 bases and J lost 3 bases. This chain's CDR3 is CASSSKGFMVSSGRTDTQYF. The CDR3 DNA is TGTGCCAGCAGCTCAAAGGGGTTTATGGTGTCTAGCGGGAGAACAGATACGCAGTATTTT. The whole variable domain, filled in from reference TRBV7-8 and TRBJ2-3, reads GAGVSQSPRYKVAKRGQDVALRCDPISGHVSLFWYQQALGQGPEFLTYFQNEAQLDKSGLPSDRFFAERPEGSVSTLKIQRTQQEDSAVYLCASSSKGFMVSSGRTDTQYFGPGTRLTVL.

V usage is TRBV16 and J usage is TRBJ1-4; D unresolved. Trimming shortened V by 2 bases and J by 3 bases, and 7 bases separated the two germline ends. CDR3 length: 14 residues. Germline CDR1 reads KGHSY; CDR2 reads FQNENV. CDR3 in DNA: TGTGCCAGCAGCCAAACACCTTCTAATGAAAAACTGTTTTTT. It encodes CASSQTPSNEKLFF.

This rearrangement joins TRBV6-8 to TRBJ2-7; TRBD2 agrees at 7 bases. The V gene end was trimmed by 8 bases and the J gene end by 7 bases; junction bases not matched to a gene: 8. Germline CDR1 MNHGY, CDR2 SAAAGT. The CDR3 consists of 12 residues. The CDR3 here is CASQAGEGEQYF. CDR3 nucleotide sequence: TGTGCCAGCCAGGCGGGGGAGGGAGAGCAGTACTTC.

This rearrangement joins TRBV5-1 to TRBJ2-5; a possible D gene is TRBD1 (5 bases). Germline assignment: CDR1 SGHRS and CDR2 YFSETQ. The CDR3 contains 14 residues. V lost 7 bases and J 1 base, leaving 14 bases between the germline ends. The CDR3: CASARATPQETQYF. The DNA for the CDR3 is TGCGCCAGCGCCAGGGCGACCCCCCAAGAGACCCAGTACTTC.

This sequence joins TRBV7-3 and TRBJ1-3; D unresolved. CDR1 SGHTA and CDR2 FQGTGA come from the germline V gene. Between the trimmed V and J ends, which lost 5 bases and 7 bases, there was a span of 6 bases. There are 11 residues in the CDR3. The CDR3 here is CASSPSNTIYF. The DNA of the CDR3 is TGTGCCAGCAGCCCTAGCAACACCATATATTTT.

A single count supports this clone. The gene calls are TRBV28 and TRBJ2-7; 8 bases align to TRBD1. Germline V gene data show CDR1 as MDHEN and CDR2 as SYDVKM. Trimming took 6 bases from V and 0 from J; bases not matched to a gene: 13. The CDR3 runs 17 residues. The DNA for the CDR3 is TGTGCCAGCAGCCGCGGGACAGGCATATCGATCTCCTACGAGCAGTACTTC. Translated, it gives CASSRGTGISISYEQYF.

V gene TRBV18 combines with J gene TRBJ2-7, with 7 bases lining up with TRBD2. The trim removed 4 bases at V and 3 bases at J, leaving 9 bases unmatched. Per germline, CDR1 KGHSH and CDR2 LQKENI. The CDR3 is 15 residues long. CDR3 nucleotide sequence: TGTGCCAGCTCACTACACGGGAGCGGGATCTACGAGCAGTACTTC. This gives the protein CASSLHGSGIYEQYF.

In its sample, this clone was seen a few times. The chain links TRBV6-5 to TRBJ1-1; D is unresolved. The germline V gene encodes CDR1 MNHEY and CDR2 SVGAGI. The CDR3 is 14 amino acids. Trimming shortened V by 1 base and J by 1 base, and 7 bases separated the two germline ends. The CDR3 DNA is TGTGCCAGCAGTTACTACGCAACGAACACTGAAGCTTTCTTT. It encodes CASSYYATNTEAFF.

This chain links TRBV5-1 with TRBJ2-7; D ambiguous. V lost 1 base, J lost 3 bases, and 8 bases lay in between. Germline assignment: CDR1 SGHRS and CDR2 YFSETQ. The CDR3 runs to 13 residues. The chain's CDR3 is CASSLSAYYEQYF. The DNA of the CDR3 is TGCGCCAGCAGCTTGTCCGCCTACTACGAGCAGTACTTC.

A note on this clone: The sample holds other DNA sequences that translate to the same CDR3. The V gene is TRBV28, the J gene TRBJ1-4, with 9 bases lining up with TRBD1. Per the germline V gene, CDR1 is MDHEN and CDR2 is SYDVKM. The CDR3 has 15 amino acids. V dropped 4 bases and J dropped 4; count of bases not matched to a gene: 4. In DNA, the CDR3 is TGTGCCAGCAGTTCCCCGGGACAGGGTAATGAAAAACTGTTTTTT. Translation: CASSSPGQGNEKLFF.

J is TRBJ2-1 and V is TRBV10-3; D is tentatively TRBD1 or TRBD2 (5 bases each). The CDR3 extends over 15 amino acids. Trimming removed 5 bases from V and 2 bases from J, with 13 bases in between. Germline V gene sequence: CDR1 ENHRY, CDR2 SYGVKD. The CDR3 DNA is TGTGCCATCAGTCCGGGGCGGGCGCCCTACAATGAGCAGTTCTTC. Amino acids: CAISPGRAPYNEQFF.

The CDR3 nucleotides read TGTGCCAGCAGTTTAAAGGTGAACACTGAAGCTTTCTTT. This translates into CASSLKVNTEAFF. The rearrangement links TRBV28 to TRBJ1-1; D is unclear. CDR3 length equals 13 residues. Trimming shortened V by 2 bases and J by 0 bases, and 4 bases separated the two germline ends. Germline V gives CDR1 MDHEN, CDR2 SYDVKM.

The CDR3 DNA sequence: TGTGCCAGCAGGGTTGACTCGTCTTCAGATACGCAGTATTTT. This codes for CASRVDSSSDTQYF. The chain carries TRBV6-1 and TRBJ2-3; no clear D gene. The germline V gene encodes CDR1 MNHNS and CDR2 SASEGT. CDR3 length: 14 residues. The V end was cut by 6 bases, the J end by 4 bases, with 14 bases between.

The V and J genes are TRBV9 and TRBJ2-1; tentatively, D is TRBD2 (6 bases). Germline V CDR1 and CDR2: SGDLS, YYNGEE. CDR3 length: 15 residues. Trimming pared 3 bases from V and 4 bases from J, leaving 14 bases between. CDR3 sequence (DNA): TGTGCCAGCAGCGGTACAGGAGGGGATTACAATGAGCAGTTCTTC. It codes for CASSGTGGDYNEQFF.

The chain combines TRBV30 with TRBJ2-3, with 7 positions matching TRBD1. The germline V gene encodes CDR1 GTSNPN and CDR2 SVGIG (reference sequence). The CDR3 runs to 12 residues. The V segment lost 3 bases and the J segment 6 bases; nucleotides outside the gene matches: 3. DNA of the CDR3: TGTGCCTGGAGCCTGACAGGGGATACGCAGTATTTT. Translated: CAWSLTGDTQYF.

This chain links TRBV14 with TRBJ1-2; D perhaps matches TRBD1 (5 bases). The germline V and J ends were trimmed by 5 bases and 1 base, with 20 bases remaining between them. The CDR3 loop spans 17 amino acids. Germline CDR1 and CDR2: SGHDN and FVKESK. CDR3 DNA: TGTGCCAGCAGCGACAACAGGCGCCTCTCGGTTAACTATGGCTACACCTTC. Translation: CASSDNRRLSVNYGYTF.

The chain uses TRBV7-2 and TRBJ1-1; D is uncertain. CDR3 size: 14 residues. Germline V lookup: CDR1 SGHTA, CDR2 FQGNSA. V was cut by 5 bases and J by 4 bases, with 14 bases left in between. The CDR3 DNA reads TGTGCCAGCAGCCCGTGGGGATCTAGCACTGAAGCTTTCTTT. Translating it yields CASSPWGSSTEAFF.

This clone was observed a few times. The sample carries other DNA sequences with the same CDR3. The chain uses TRBV28 and TRBJ1-2, with 7 positions matching TRBD1. The germline CDR1 and CDR2 sequences are MDHEN and SYDVKM. This CDR3 contains 13 residues. Trimming cost V 5 bases and J 4 bases; bases outside gene matches: 4. CDR3 DNA: TGTGCCAGCAGTCCGGACAGGAGCTATGGCTACACCTTC. Its translation: CASSPDRSYGYTF.

V is TRBV5-1 and J is TRBJ1-4; 7 bases line up with TRBD1. There are 15 residues in the CDR3. J was trimmed by 7 bases and V by 4 bases; bases with no gene match: 10. Looked up from germline, CDR1 is SGHRS and CDR2 is YFSETQ. The CDR3 sequence: CASSTGSGQLEKLFF. CDR3 in DNA: TGCGCCAGCAGCACCGGCTCGGGACAGCTTGAAAAACTGTTTTTT.

This chain connects TRBV2 to TRBJ2-5; no clear D gene. The CDR3 is 14 residues long. Germline V gene sequence: CDR1 SNHLY, CDR2 FYNNEI. V lost 4 bases to trimming and J lost 3 bases, with 12 bases between them. CDR3 region: CASSVLTQEETQYF. Written as DNA, the CDR3 is TGTGCCAGCAGTGTCCTCACCCAGGAAGAGACCCAGTACTTC.

The chain is built from TRBV27 and TRBJ2-5, with 9 bases that match TRBD1. V shed 5 bases and J 5 bases; nucleotides not matched to a gene: 6. The CDR3 runs 14 residues. Per germline, CDR1 MNHEY and CDR2 SMNVEV (reference sequence). CDR3 DNA sequence: TGTGCCAGCAGTCCCCACAGGGGGCACGAGACCCAGTACTTC. It yields the protein CASSPHRGHETQYF.

The gene calls are TRBV27 and TRBJ1-1; D is possibly TRBD1 (6 bases). The CDR3 sequence is 15 residues long. The germline V gene has CDR1 MNHEY and CDR2 SMNVEV (reference sequence). V was shortened by 6 bases and J by 5 bases, with 19 bases between the two germline ends. The CDR3 loop reads CASSPMTGLVTEAFF. The CDR3 bases are TGTGCCAGCAGCCCAATGACAGGTCTAGTGACTGAAGCTTTCTTT.

This chain links TRBV6-1 with TRBJ2-7; TRBD1 might be the D (6 bases). This CDR3 has 15 amino acids. In germline, CDR1 is MNHNS, CDR2 SASEGT. Trimming cost V 5 bases and J 0 bases, with 14 bases left between them. The CDR3, as DNA: TGTGCCAGCAGTCCCCGGGACACCTTCTCCTACGAGCAGTACTTC. Encoded protein: CASSPRDTFSYEQYF.

The chain employs TRBV2 and TRBJ2-2; D possibly corresponds to TRBD1 (6 bases). Germline V lookup: CDR1 SNHLY, CDR2 FYNNEI. The CDR3 sequence is 14 residues long. Trimming left V 4 bases short and J 5 bases short, with 11 bases between. The CDR3 loop reads CASSAETGTGELFF. CDR3 in DNA: TGTGCCAGCAGTGCCGAAACAGGGACCGGGGAGCTGTTTTTT.

This clone was detected once. The chain combines TRBV6-6 with TRBJ1-2; 8 nucleotides agree with TRBD1. Per germline, CDR1 MNHNY and CDR2 SVGAGI (reference sequence). Trimming took 0 bases from V and 2 from J; bases not matched to a gene: 5. This CDR3 has 16 amino acids. This CDR3 reads CASSYSNRGSNYGYTF. Here the CDR3 DNA reads TGTGCCAGCAGTTACTCTAACAGGGGGTCGAACTATGGCTACACCTTC.

This clone was recorded only once. The chain combines TRBV2 with TRBJ1-5; D possibly corresponds to TRBD1 (5 bases). From germline, CDR1 is SNHLY and CDR2 FYNNEI. V lost 8 bases and J lost 1, with 18 bases in between. This CDR3 region has 16 residues. CDR3 sequence: CASSGQGAGSNQPQHF. CDR3 nucleotides: TGTGCCAGCTCCGGCCAAGGGGCGGGGAGCAATCAGCCCCAGCATTTT.